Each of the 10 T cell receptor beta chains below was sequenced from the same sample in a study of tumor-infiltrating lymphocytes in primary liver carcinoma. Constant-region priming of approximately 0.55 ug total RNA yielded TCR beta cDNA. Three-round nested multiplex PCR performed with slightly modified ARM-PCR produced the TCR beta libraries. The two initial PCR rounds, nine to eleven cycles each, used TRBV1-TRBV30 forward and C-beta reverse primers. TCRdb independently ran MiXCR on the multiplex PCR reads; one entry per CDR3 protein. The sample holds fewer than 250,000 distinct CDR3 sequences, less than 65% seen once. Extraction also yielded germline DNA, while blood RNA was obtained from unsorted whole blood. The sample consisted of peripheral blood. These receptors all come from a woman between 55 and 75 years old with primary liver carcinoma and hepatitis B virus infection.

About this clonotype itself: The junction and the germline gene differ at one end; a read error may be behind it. CDR3 coding DNA: TGTGTCAGCAGTCGGCTCAGGGGTGGTCAGCCCCAGCATTTT. This sequence encodes CVSSRLRGGQPQHF. The rearrangement uses TRBV28 and TRBJ1-5, with D possibly matching TRBD1 (6 bases). Germline lookup yields CDR1 MDHEN and CDR2 SYDVKM. This CDR3 contains 14 residues.

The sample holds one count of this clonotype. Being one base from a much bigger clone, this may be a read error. CDR3 amino acids: CASIRDIGGETQYF. The DNA for the CDR3 is TGCGCCAGCATCAGAGACATTGGCGGAGAGACCCAGTACTTC. The chain couples TRBV5-1 to TRBJ2-5, with no clear D. The ends were cut back, 6 bases at V and 4 bases at J, with 16 bases in the middle. This CDR3 region has 14 residues. Germline V gene lookup returns CDR1 SGHRS and CDR2 YFSETQ.

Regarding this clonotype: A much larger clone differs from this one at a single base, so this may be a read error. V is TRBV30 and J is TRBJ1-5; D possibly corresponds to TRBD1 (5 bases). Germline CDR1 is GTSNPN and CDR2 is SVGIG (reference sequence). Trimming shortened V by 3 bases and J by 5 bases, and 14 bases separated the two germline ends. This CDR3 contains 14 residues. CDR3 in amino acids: CAWRGRAGDQPQHF. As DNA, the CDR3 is TGTGCCTGGAGGGGCAGGGCTGGCGATCAGCCCCAGCATTTT. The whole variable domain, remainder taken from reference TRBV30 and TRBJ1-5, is SQTIHQWPATLVQPVGSPLSLECTVEGTSNPNLYWYRQAAGRGLQLLFYSVGIGQISSEVPQNLSASRPQDRQFILSSKKLLLSDSGFYLCAWRGRAGDQPQHFGDGTRLSIL.

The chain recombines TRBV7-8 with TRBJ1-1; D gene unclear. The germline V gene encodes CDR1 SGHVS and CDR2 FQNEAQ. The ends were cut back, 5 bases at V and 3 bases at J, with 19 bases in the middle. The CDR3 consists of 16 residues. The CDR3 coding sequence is TGTGCCAGCAGCCCATGGTCGGCCTATGCGGACACTGAAGCTTTCTTT. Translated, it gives CASSPWSAYADTEAFF.

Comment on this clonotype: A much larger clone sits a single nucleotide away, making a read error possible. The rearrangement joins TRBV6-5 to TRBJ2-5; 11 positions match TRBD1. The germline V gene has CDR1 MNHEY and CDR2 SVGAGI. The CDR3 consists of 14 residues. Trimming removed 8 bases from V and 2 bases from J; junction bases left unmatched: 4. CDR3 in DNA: TGTGCCAGCGGTAGGGACAGGGGGCAAGAGACCCAGTACTTC. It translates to CASGRDRGQETQYF.

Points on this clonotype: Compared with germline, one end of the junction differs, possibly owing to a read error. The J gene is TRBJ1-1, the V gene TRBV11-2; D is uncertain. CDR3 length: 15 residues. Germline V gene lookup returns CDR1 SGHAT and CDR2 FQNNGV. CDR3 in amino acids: CTSSLPGMAITEAFF. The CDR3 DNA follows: TGTACCAGCAGCTTACCGGGTATGGCGATCACTGAAGCTTTCTTT.

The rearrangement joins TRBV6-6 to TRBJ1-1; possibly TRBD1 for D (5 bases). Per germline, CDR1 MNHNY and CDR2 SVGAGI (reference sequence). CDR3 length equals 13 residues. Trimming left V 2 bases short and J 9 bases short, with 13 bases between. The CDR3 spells CASSYRDSSQAFF. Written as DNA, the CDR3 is TGTGCCAGCAGTTACCGAGACAGCTCTCAAGCTTTCTTT.

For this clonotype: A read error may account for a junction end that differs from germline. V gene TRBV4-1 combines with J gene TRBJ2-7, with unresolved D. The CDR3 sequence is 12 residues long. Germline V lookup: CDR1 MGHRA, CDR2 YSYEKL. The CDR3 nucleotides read TGCACCAGCAGCCCCCGGGCCAACGAGCAGTACTTC. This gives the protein CTSSPRANEQYF.

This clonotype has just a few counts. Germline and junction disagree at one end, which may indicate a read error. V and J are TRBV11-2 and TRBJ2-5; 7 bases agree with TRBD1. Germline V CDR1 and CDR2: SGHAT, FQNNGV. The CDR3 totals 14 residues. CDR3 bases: TGTGCCTGCAGCTTAAACAGGGGCCAAGAGACCCAGTATTTC. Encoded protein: CACSLNRGQETQYF.

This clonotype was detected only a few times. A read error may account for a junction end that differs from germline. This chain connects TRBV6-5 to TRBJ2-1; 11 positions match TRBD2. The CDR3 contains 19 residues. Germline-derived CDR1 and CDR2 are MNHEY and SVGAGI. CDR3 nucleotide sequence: TGTGCCAGCAGTTACAGGGCTAGCGGGAGGACTAGCTCCTACAGTGAGCAGTTCTTC. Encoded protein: CASSYRASGRTSSYSEQFF.